The T cell receptor (beta chain) described here comes from a study of blood T cell repertoires in COVID-19. Study at large: Samples representing acute and convalescent COVID-19 were sourced from the United States, Italy and Spain. PBMCs, B-cell-depleted T cells, or T cells were the source of the cDNA or gDNA that made up the material.

Per the authors' pipeline: Reference gene primer amplification gave estimated nucleated cell counts. Profiling relied on immunoSEQ multiplex PCR, and the TCRdb table lists in-frame clones only, not all of them. V and J calls and clone size come straight from that table; D and trimming were deduced from the DNA. The table shows over 250,000 clones, with around 87% occurring only once. Between the trimmed V and J ends, which lost 3 bases and 7 bases, there was a span of 13 bases. CDR3 length: 13 amino acids. Per germline, CDR1 SGHTS and CDR2 YDEGEE. The sample was PBMCs or T cells enriched from blood (not recorded which). The J gene is TRBJ1-1, the V gene TRBV5-8, with a possible D match to TRBD1 (6 bases). The TCR originated in a young woman who had recovered from COVID-19. The chain's CDR3 is CASSSRTEHEAFF. The CDR3 nucleotides read TGTGCCAGCAGCTCCAGGACAGAACATGAAGCTTTCTTT.